The 29 T cell receptor beta chains below come from one sample, sequenced in a study of CD8 T cells in ankylosing spondylitis. TCRdb called the 5' RACE reads again in MiXCR, with one record for every CDR3 protein. The table records about 400,000 distinct CDR3 sequences, roughly 20% of them present only once. The sample taken for sequencing was blood, either unsorted or a sorted T cell fraction (not recorded which). These receptors were taken from a male donor with ankylosing spondylitis or in good health (not recorded which).

Note on this clonotype: One base away lies a much larger clone, so this may be a sequencing read error. The chain links TRBV9 to TRBJ2-2, with unresolved D. CDR1 and CDR2 from the germline V gene are SGDLS and YYNGEE. The CDR3 contains 12 residues. The CDR3 loop is CAISVNTGELFF. The CDR3 DNA sequence: TGTGCCATCAGCGTGAACACCGGGGAGCTGTTTTTT. Drawing the rest from reference TRBV9 and TRBJ2-2, the complete variable domain is DSGVTQTPKHLITATGQRVTLRCSPRSGDLSVYWYQQSLDQGLQFLIQYYNGEERAKGNILERFSAQQFPDLHSELNLSSLELGDSALYFCAISVNTGELFFGEGSRLTVL.

The chain combines TRBV27 with TRBJ2-1; 10 bases are shared with TRBD1. From germline, CDR1 is MNHEY and CDR2 SMNVEV (reference sequence). There are 15 residues in the CDR3. Trimming removed 7 bases from V and 2 bases from J; junction bases left unmatched: 5. CDR3 sequence: CASTAGQGAYNEQFF. CDR3 nucleotide sequence: TGTGCCAGCACGGCCGGACAGGGGGCCTACAATGAGCAGTTCTTC.

This chain uses TRBV25-1 with TRBJ2-1, with 9 positions matching TRBD1. This CDR3 is built from 13 residues. Trimming removed 8 bases from V and 6 bases from J; junction bases left unmatched: 5. Germline CDR1 and CDR2: MGHDK and SYGVNS. The CDR3 DNA follows: TGTGCCAGCGGTGGGACAGGGACCAATGAGCAGTTCTTC. Translated, it gives CASGGTGTNEQFF.

In this sample, this clonotype turned up a few times. This rearrangement joins TRBV14 to TRBJ2-1, with D maybe TRBD2 (5 bases). The germline CDR1 and CDR2 sequences are SGHDN and FVKESK. The CDR3 is made up of 12 amino acids. The ends were cut back, 2 bases at V and 12 bases at J, with 11 bases in the middle. CDR3 DNA sequence: TGTGCCAGCAGCCAAACACGGGGTTCGCAGTTCTTC. Translated, it gives CASSQTRGSQFF. Using reference TRBV14 and TRBJ2-1 for the parts outside the CDR3, the full variable domain is EAGVTQFPSHSVIEKGQTVTLRCDPISGHDNLYWYRRVMGKEIKFLLHFVKESKQDESGMPNNRFLAERTGGTYSTLKVQPAELEDSGVYFCASSQTRGSQFFGPGTRLTVL.

The chain recombines TRBV28 with TRBJ1-1; D remains unclear. The CDR3 covers 14 residues. V lost 1 base to trimming and J lost 4 bases, with 10 bases between them. CDR1 and CDR2 from the germline V gene are MDHEN and SYDVKM. The CDR3, as DNA: TGTGCCAGCAGTTTATTGGGCCGGGGCACTGAAGCTTTCTTT. Translation: CASSLLGRGTEAFF.

This clonotype appeared a few times. The chain combines TRBV27 with TRBJ2-2; 9 nucleotides align to TRBD1. CDR3 size: 18 residues. J was trimmed by 4 bases and V by 3 bases; bases with no gene match: 12. CDR1 and CDR2 (germline): MNHEY, SMNVEV (reference sequence). CDR3 coding DNA: TGTGCCAGCAGTTTTGGGGATCACAGGGGGCGCGTCACCGGGGAGCTGTTTTTT. Its translation: CASSFGDHRGRVTGELFF.

The rearrangement links TRBV12-3 or TRBV12-4 to TRBJ1-2; 11 nucleotides agree with TRBD1. The CDR3 runs 13 residues. The J segment lost 3 bases and the V segment lost 9 bases, leaving 3 bases of the junction unmatched. The CDR3 reads CASTGQGDYGYTF. DNA of the CDR3: TGTGCCAGTACGGGACAGGGGGACTATGGCTACACCTTC.

In this sample, this clonotype turned up a few times. V gene TRBV12-3 or TRBV12-4 combines with J gene TRBJ2-3, with D possibly being TRBD1 or TRBD2 (5 bases each). The CDR3 runs to 15 residues. V was pared by 7 bases and J by 4 bases, with 18 bases between. CDR3 DNA sequence: TGTGCCAGCACTCCCGGGACGGTGGGTTCAGATACGCAGTATTTT. The encoded protein is CASTPGTVGSDTQYF.

This clonotype was observed a few times. CDR3 nucleotide sequence: TGTGCCACCCTCGGGGCCACAGATACGCAGTATTTT. It translates to CATLGATDTQYF. The chain joins TRBV24-1 to TRBJ2-3; D may be TRBD1 or TRBD2 (5 bases each). Per germline, CDR1 KGHDR and CDR2 SFDVKD. The V end lost 9 bases, the J end lost 2 bases, and 8 bases lay between the germline ends. The CDR3 sequence is 12 residues long.

This rearrangement joins TRBV12-3 or TRBV12-4 to TRBJ1-1; TRBD1 matches at 11 bases. Germline trimming cut 6 bases from V and 1 base from J; bases unmatched to any gene: 4. The length of the CDR3 is 15 residues. The CDR3 reads CASRGTGGTNTEAFF. CDR3 sequence (DNA): TGTGCCAGCAGGGGGACAGGGGGGACGAACACTGAAGCTTTCTTT.

J is TRBJ2-7 and V is TRBV14; no clear D. Germline CDR1 and CDR2: SGHDN and FVKESK. V was cut by 0 bases and J by 0 bases, with 6 bases left in between. There are 14 residues in the CDR3. CDR3 sequence: CASSQDLISYEQYF. The CDR3, as DNA: TGTGCCAGCAGCCAAGACCTGATCTCCTACGAGCAGTACTTC.

The chain carries TRBV2 and TRBJ2-7, with 7 positions matching TRBD2. J lost 7 bases, V lost 7 bases, and 13 bases had no gene match. CDR1 and CDR2 from the germline V gene are SNHLY and FYNNEI. CDR3 length: 14 residues. CDR3 in DNA: TGTGCCAGCAACCCCGGGACTACCACGGGGGAGCAGTACTTC. Protein sequence: CASNPGTTTGEQYF. Filled out from reference TRBV2 and TRBJ2-7, the complete variable domain reads EPEVTQTPSHQVTQMGQEVILRCVPISNHLYFYWYRQILGQKVEFLVSFYNNEISEKSEIFDDQFSVERPDGSNFTLKIRSTKLEDSAMYFCASNPGTTTGEQYFGPGTRLTVT.

This clonotype was counted only a few times. The chain links TRBV2 to TRBJ2-7; D is perhaps TRBD1 (5 bases). V lost 4 bases to trimming and J lost 0 bases, with 13 bases between them. Germline V CDR1 and CDR2: SNHLY, FYNNEI. The CDR3 sequence is 15 residues long. Here the CDR3 DNA reads TGTGCCAGCAGTGGTAACAGGCTTAGCTCCTACGAGCAGTACTTC. Its protein product is CASSGNRLSSYEQYF.

This clonotype has just a few counts. This rearrangement joins TRBV5-1 to TRBJ2-7; maybe TRBD2 (5 bases). The CDR3 spans 14 residues. V was pared by 4 bases and J by 0 bases, with 11 bases between. In germline, CDR1 is SGHRS, CDR2 YFSETQ. CDR3: CASSDGESSYEQYF. CDR3 nucleotide sequence: TGCGCCAGCAGCGATGGGGAGAGCTCCTACGAGCAGTACTTC.

The chain combines TRBV28 with TRBJ2-7; D is perhaps TRBD2 (6 bases). The CDR3 contains 12 residues. V shed 8 bases and J shed 6 bases, with 14 bases lying between them. Germline lookup yields CDR1 MDHEN and CDR2 SYDVKM. CDR3 sequence (DNA): TGTGCCAGCGCCTCTAGCGCAAGCGAGCAGTACTTC. This gives the protein CASASSASEQYF.

The rearrangement links TRBV4-1 to TRBJ2-1; D gene unclear. CDR3 length: 13 amino acids. Trimming removed 6 bases at V and 9 bases at J, with 15 bases between. Germline CDR1 is MGHRA and CDR2 is YSYEKL. The CDR3 spells CASRPVAGGEQFF. CDR3 sequence (DNA): TGCGCCAGCAGGCCAGTAGCAGGCGGTGAGCAGTTCTTC.

Only a few counts were recorded for this clonotype. The DNA of the CDR3 is TGTGCCACCAGCAGAACCGGGTCGTTAACAGATACGCAGTATTTT. Its protein product is CATSRTGSLTDTQYF. This chain links TRBV15 with TRBJ2-3; D is undetermined. Germline-derived CDR1 and CDR2 are LNHNV and YYDKDF (reference sequence). CDR3 size: 15 residues. The germline V and J ends were trimmed by 2 bases and 3 bases, with 12 bases remaining between them. The variable domain in full, completed from reference TRBV15 and TRBJ2-3, reads DAMVIQNPRYQVTQFGKPVTLSCSQTLNHNVMYWYQQKSSQAPKLLFHYYDKDFNNEADTPDNFQSRRPNTSFCFLDIRSPGLGDTAMYLCATSRTGSLTDTQYFGPGTRLTVL.

There are a few counts of this clonotype. The chain joins TRBV6-5 to TRBJ1-1; TRBD1 is a possible D gene (6 bases). This CDR3 region has 13 residues. The germline V gene encodes CDR1 MNHEY and CDR2 SVGAGI. Between the trimmed V and J ends, which lost 2 bases and 11 bases, there was a span of 15 bases. The CDR3 reads CASSYTTGLQAFF. In DNA, the CDR3 is TGTGCCAGCAGTTACACCACAGGGCTTCAGGCTTTCTTT.

This clonotype came up a few times. This chain uses TRBV5-5 with TRBJ2-1; TRBD2 matches at 7 bases. This CDR3 is built from 14 residues. The germline CDR1 and CDR2 sequences are SGHKS and YYEKEE (reference sequence). V gave up 1 base and J gave up 6 bases; unmatched junction bases: 4. CDR3 DNA: TGTGCCAGCAGCTTGTGGACTAGTCCCAATGAGCAGTTCTTC. Protein product: CASSLWTSPNEQFF.

CDR3 region: CASSYSAGTPGAETQYF. As DNA, the CDR3 is TGTGCCAGCAGTTACAGCGCAGGAACCCCTGGGGCAGAGACCCAGTACTTC. The chain is built from TRBV6-2 or TRBV6-3 and TRBJ2-5; the D gene is possibly TRBD1 (5 bases). The CDR3 runs 17 residues. From germline, CDR1 is MNHEY and CDR2 SVGEGT. V lost 2 bases, J lost 4 bases, and 20 bases lay in between.

The chain joins TRBV7-9 to TRBJ1-1; D is possibly TRBD1 (5 bases). Germline-derived CDR1 and CDR2 are SEHNR and FQNEAQ (reference sequence). Trimming pared 2 bases from V and 1 base from J, leaving 14 bases between. CDR3 length equals 16 residues. This CDR3 is CASSLLRGGANTEAFF. The DNA of the CDR3 is TGTGCCAGCAGCTTACTGCGGGGAGGGGCGAACACTGAAGCTTTCTTT.

The gene calls are TRBV3-1 and TRBJ2-5; 13 bases are shared with TRBD2. Germline V gene sequence: CDR1 LGHDT, CDR2 YNNKEL (reference sequence). The CDR3 length is 15 residues. V gave up 6 bases and J gave up 6 bases; unmatched junction bases: 7. The CDR3 sequence is CASRPLAGGEKTQYF. In nucleotides, the CDR3 is TGTGCCAGCAGACCACTAGCGGGGGGGGAAAAGACCCAGTACTTC.

This chain joins TRBV3-1 and TRBJ2-2; D possibly corresponds to TRBD1 (5 bases). Germline CDR1 reads LGHDT; CDR2 reads YNNKEL (reference sequence). The CDR3 contains 16 residues. Trimming removed 1 base at V and 6 bases at J, with 15 bases between. The DNA for the CDR3 is TGTGCCAGCAGCCAAGTGATGGGGCTGAGCGCCGGGGAGCTGTTTTTT. It translates to CASSQVMGLSAGELFF.

The table lists this clonotype with a few counts. The chain links TRBV12-3 or TRBV12-4 to TRBJ1-5, with D possibly being TRBD1 (5 bases). V was cut by 2 bases and J by 1 base, with 9 bases left in between. The CDR3 loop spans 15 amino acids. CDR3 amino acids: CASSLPGQSNQPQHF. The DNA of the CDR3 is TGTGCCAGCAGTTTACCAGGACAAAGCAATCAGCCCCAGCATTTT.

This chain uses TRBV6-1 with TRBJ2-5; 9 bases map to TRBD2. The germline CDR1 and CDR2 sequences are MNHNS and SASEGT. The CDR3 loop spans 14 amino acids. The J segment lost 6 bases and the V segment lost 8 bases, leaving 10 bases of the junction unmatched. In nucleotides, the CDR3 is TGTGCCAGCGGTCCTGGCGGGGGGGCAAAGACCCAGTACTTC. Protein sequence: CASGPGGGAKTQYF.

The gene calls are TRBV29-1 and TRBJ1-2, with 9 bases matching TRBD1. CDR3 size: 13 residues. Looked up from germline, CDR1 is SQVTM and CDR2 is ANQGSEA. The V gene end was trimmed by 6 bases and the J gene end by 7 bases; junction bases not matched to a gene: 9. CDR3 nucleotides: TGCAGCGTCATCACACAGGGGGCGGTTGGCTACACCTTC. It specifies CSVITQGAVGYTF.

This clonotype turned up a few times. This chain uses TRBV3-1 with TRBJ2-7; tentative D call: TRBD2 (5 bases). V lost 6 bases to trimming and J lost 1 base, with 13 bases between them. The length of the CDR3 is 14 residues. Germline V gene lookup returns CDR1 LGHDT and CDR2 YNNKEL (reference sequence). The CDR3 sequence: CASSSTGRSYEQYF. For the CDR3, the DNA is TGTGCCAGCAGTTCCACGGGAAGATCCTACGAGCAGTACTTC.

Judged by abundance, this clonotype is medium-sized. The genes are TRBV4-1 and TRBJ2-3; 11 nucleotides align to TRBD2. Trimming at V came to 0 bases and at J to 4 bases, leaving 6 bases not matched to a gene. The CDR3 consists of 17 residues. CDR1 and CDR2 (germline): MGHRA, YSYEKL. This CDR3 is CASSQDLAGGLADTQYF. Written as DNA, the CDR3 is TGCGCCAGCAGCCAAGATCTAGCGGGGGGCCTGGCAGATACGCAGTATTTT.

The V and J genes are TRBV29-1 and TRBJ2-7; D remains ambiguous. Germline CDR1 SQVTM, CDR2 ANQGSEA. Trimming took 2 bases from V and 3 from J, leaving 5 bases between them. The CDR3 has 11 amino acids. The CDR3 DNA is TGCAGCGTTGAATTCGGCTACGAGCAGTACTTC. This sequence encodes CSVEFGYEQYF.